The present T cell receptor beta chain was sequenced within a study of cytomegalovirus exposure and HLA in healthy donors. This CDR3 spans 15 amino acids. Germline CDR1 is MNHNS and CDR2 is SASEGT. V was shortened by 0 bases and J by 0 bases, with 7 bases between the two germline ends. In the PCR, 60 Vbeta and 13 Jbeta primers were used. Libraries were prepared by immunoSEQ multiplex PCR; TCRdb keeps only in-frame clonotypes and omits some of them. The repertoire holds approximately 150,000 clones, with around 82% as singletons. This sequence originates from a man under 40 in good health and CMV-seronegative. The specimen sequenced was PBMCs. The V call is TRBV6-1, the J call TRBJ2-3, with a possible D match to TRBD1 (6 bases). CDR3 nucleotides: TGTGCCAGCAGTGAAGCACAGGGCAGCACAGATACGCAGTATTTT. This sequence encodes CASSEAQGSTDTQYF.